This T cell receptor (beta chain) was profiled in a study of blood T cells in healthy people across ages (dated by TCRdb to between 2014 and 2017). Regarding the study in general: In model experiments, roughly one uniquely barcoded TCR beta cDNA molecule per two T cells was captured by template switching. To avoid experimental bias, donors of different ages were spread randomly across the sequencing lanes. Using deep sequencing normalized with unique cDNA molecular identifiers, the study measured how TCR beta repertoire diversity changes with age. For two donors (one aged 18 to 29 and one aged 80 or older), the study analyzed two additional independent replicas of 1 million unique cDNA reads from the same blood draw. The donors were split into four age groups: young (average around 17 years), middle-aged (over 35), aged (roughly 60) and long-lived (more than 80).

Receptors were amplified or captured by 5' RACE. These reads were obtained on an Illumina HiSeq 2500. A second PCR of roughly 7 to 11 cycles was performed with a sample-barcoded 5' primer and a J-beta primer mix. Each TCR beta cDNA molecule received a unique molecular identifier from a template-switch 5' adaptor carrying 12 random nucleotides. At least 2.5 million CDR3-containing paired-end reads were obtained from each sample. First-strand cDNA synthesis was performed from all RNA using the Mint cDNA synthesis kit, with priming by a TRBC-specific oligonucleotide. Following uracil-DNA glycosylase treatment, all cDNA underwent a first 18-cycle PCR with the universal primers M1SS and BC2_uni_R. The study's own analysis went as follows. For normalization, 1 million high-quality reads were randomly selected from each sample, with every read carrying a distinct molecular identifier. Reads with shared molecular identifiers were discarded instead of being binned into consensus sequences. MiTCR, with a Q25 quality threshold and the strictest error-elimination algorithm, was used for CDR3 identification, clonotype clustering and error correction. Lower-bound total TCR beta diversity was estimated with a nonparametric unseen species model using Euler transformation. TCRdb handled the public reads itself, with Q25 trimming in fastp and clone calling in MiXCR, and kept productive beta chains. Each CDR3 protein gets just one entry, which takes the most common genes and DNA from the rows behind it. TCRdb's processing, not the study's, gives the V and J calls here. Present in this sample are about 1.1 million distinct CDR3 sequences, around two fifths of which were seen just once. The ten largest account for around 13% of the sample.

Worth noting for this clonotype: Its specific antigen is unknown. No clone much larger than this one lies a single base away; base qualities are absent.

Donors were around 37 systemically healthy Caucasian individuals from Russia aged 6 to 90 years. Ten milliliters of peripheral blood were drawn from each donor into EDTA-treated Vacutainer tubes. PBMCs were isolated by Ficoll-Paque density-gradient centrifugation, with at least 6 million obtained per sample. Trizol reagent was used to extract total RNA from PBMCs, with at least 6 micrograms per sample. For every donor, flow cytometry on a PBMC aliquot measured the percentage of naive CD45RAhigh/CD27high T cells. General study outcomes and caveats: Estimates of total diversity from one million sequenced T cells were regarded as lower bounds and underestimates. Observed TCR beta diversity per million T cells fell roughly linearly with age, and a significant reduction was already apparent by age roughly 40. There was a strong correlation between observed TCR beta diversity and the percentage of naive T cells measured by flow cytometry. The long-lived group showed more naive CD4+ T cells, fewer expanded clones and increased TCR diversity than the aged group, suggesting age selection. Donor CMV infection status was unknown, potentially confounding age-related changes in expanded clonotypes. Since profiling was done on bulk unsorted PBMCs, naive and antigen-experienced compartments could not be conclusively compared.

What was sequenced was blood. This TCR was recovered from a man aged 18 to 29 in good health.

Here is the DNA: TGCGCCAGCAGCCGAGGACTAGCGGGGATTCAAAACATTCAGTACTTC. It is translated as CASSRGLAGIQNIQYF. The chain couples TRBV4-1 to TRBJ2-5; 12 bases in the junction line up with TRBD2. TRBJ2-4 matches the DNA end more closely, so the J call is doubtful. The CDR3 has 16 amino acids, counting the end cysteine and phenylalanine. The kept DNA is CDR3 alone, 48 bases in frame from the first base. CDR1 and CDR2 (MGHRA, YSYEKL) derive from the germline V gene.